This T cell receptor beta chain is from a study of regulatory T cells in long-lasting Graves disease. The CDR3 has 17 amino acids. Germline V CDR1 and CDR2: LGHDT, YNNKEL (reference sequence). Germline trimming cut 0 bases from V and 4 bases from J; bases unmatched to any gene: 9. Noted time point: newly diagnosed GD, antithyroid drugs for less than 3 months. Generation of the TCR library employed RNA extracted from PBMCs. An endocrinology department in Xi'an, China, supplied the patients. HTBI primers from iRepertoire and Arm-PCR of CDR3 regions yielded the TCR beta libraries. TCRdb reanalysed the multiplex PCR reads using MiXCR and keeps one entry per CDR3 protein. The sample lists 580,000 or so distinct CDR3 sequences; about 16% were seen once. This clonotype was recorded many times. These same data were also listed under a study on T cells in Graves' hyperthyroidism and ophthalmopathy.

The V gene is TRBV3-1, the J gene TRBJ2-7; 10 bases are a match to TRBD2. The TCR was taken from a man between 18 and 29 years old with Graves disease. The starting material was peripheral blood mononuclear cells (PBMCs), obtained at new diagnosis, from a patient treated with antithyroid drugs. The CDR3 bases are TGTGCCAGCAGCCAAGATCGAAGCGGGAGGGCGACTTACGAGCAGTACTTC. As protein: CASSQDRSGRATYEQYF.